A selection of T cell receptor beta chains follows, all from one sample in a study of blood T cell repertoires in COVID-19. Profiling relied on immunoSEQ multiplex PCR, and the TCRdb table lists in-frame clones only, not all of them. The profile shows over 85,000 clones, 70% to 80% of them singletons. Sequenced material: peripheral blood. The receptors originated from a woman aged 60-75 years with acute or convalescent COVID-19. CDR3s include the opening cysteine and the closing phenylalanine or tryptophan. D genes are given only for firm matches. Clone size is shown for a subset of rows, as once, few, many or a class of expanded clone.

len: 15; abundance: few; v_gene: TRBV7-2; j_gene: TRBJ1-6; d_gene: .; CDR3aa: CASSPTAVTNSPLHF; CDR3nt: TGTGCCAGCAGCCCCACAGCAGTGACCAATTCACCCCTCCACTTT
len: 14; abundance: .; v_gene: TRBV6-5; j_gene: TRBJ2-2; d_gene: .; CDR3aa: CASRRQPNTGELFF; CDR3nt: TGTGCCAGCAGGCGACAGCCGAACACCGGGGAGCTGTTTTTT
len: 13; abundance: .; v_gene: TRBV7-2; j_gene: TRBJ2-1; d_gene: .; CDR3aa: CASSLVSYNEQFF; CDR3nt: TGTGCCAGCAGCTTAGTCAGCTACAATGAGCAGTTCTTC
len: 14; abundance: .; v_gene: TRBV9; j_gene: TRBJ2-2; d_gene: .; CDR3aa: CASRGRTNTGELFF; CDR3nt: TGTGCCAGCAGGGGCAGGACAAACACCGGGGAGCTGTTTTTT
len: 13; abundance: .; v_gene: TRBV6-4; j_gene: TRBJ2-2; d_gene: .; CDR3aa: CASSERETGELFF; CDR3nt: TGTGCCAGCAGTGAGCGGGAAACCGGGGAGCTGTTTTTT
len: 17; abundance: once; v_gene: TRBV7-9; j_gene: TRBJ1-4; d_gene: .; CDR3aa: CASSLKRSEATNEKLFF; CDR3nt: TGTGCCAGCAGCCTCAAACGGTCAGAGGCAACTAATGAAAAACTGTTTTTT
len: 16; abundance: .; v_gene: TRBV27; j_gene: TRBJ1-1; d_gene: TRBD1; CDR3aa: CASSLAGSNRGTEAFF; CDR3nt: TGTGCCAGCAGTTTGGCGGGATCGAACAGGGGAACTGAAGCTTTCTTT
len: 15; abundance: .; v_gene: TRBV5-1; j_gene: TRBJ2-3; d_gene: TRBD1; CDR3aa: CASSWGTDSTYTQYF; CDR3nt: TGCGCCAGCAGCTGGGGGACAGACTCTACATATACGCAGTATTTT
len: 15; abundance: few; v_gene: TRBV2; j_gene: TRBJ2-3; d_gene: TRBD2; CDR3aa: CASRLLAGGEDTQYF; CDR3nt: TGTGCCAGCAGATTACTAGCGGGGGGTGAAGATACGCAGTATTTT
len: 13; abundance: .; v_gene: TRBV30; j_gene: TRBJ2-1; d_gene: .; CDR3aa: CAWSPSRPNEQFF; CDR3nt: TGTGCCTGGAGTCCTTCTAGGCCCAATGAGCAGTTCTTC
len: 15; abundance: .; v_gene: TRBV5-1; j_gene: TRBJ2-2; d_gene: TRBD2; CDR3aa: CASSRLAGELRELFF; CDR3nt: TGCGCCAGCAGCCGTCTAGCGGGGGAACTTAGGGAGCTGTTTTTT